Below are 27 T cell receptor beta chains sequenced from a single sample in a study of T cell responses to AZD1222 COVID-19 vaccine (dated by TCRdb to about 2021). Reading the label with the study, this specimen's time point is: baseline before first vaccination. Per the publication, the treatment or condition label means: meningococcal conjugate vaccine given as trial control. The library came from the immunoSEQ multiplex PCR assay. TCRdb mirrors the immuneACCESS table, restricted to in-frame sequences. Some clones are absent from its copies; in checked studies, under half trace to an unresolved V gene, and the reason for the others is unknown. In all, the sample holds fewer than 200,000 clones, and about 92% of those were seen once. The ten top clones hold roughly 4.5% of the sample. The starting material was peripheral blood, obtained on day 0 of MenACWY control vaccination. All receptors come from an adult in good health.

This rearrangement joins TRBV4-2 to TRBJ1-4, with a tentative D call TRBD1 (5 bases). The CDR3 extends over 15 amino acids. Trimming took off 0 bases at V and 7 bases at J, with 12 bases between the two ends. Germline values: CDR1 LGHNA, CDR2 YNFKEQ. CDR3 nucleotides: TGTGCCAGCAGCCAAGACGGGGGTAGTAGTGAAAAACTGTTTTTT. This codes for CASSQDGGSSEKLFF.

This clone was counted a few times. The rearrangement uses TRBV4-3 and TRBJ2-7, with D possibly being TRBD2 (6 bases). The CDR3 runs to 14 residues. Germline V lookup: CDR1 LGHNA, CDR2 YSLEER. Deletions cut 4 bases from V and 1 base from J, with 11 bases between. The CDR3 bases are TGCGCCAGCAGCCCCGGGACTGGATCCTACGAGCAGTACTTC. It codes for CASSPGTGSYEQYF.

J is TRBJ2-3 and V is TRBV18; D unresolved. Deletions cut 0 bases from V and 1 base from J, with 11 bases between. Per the germline V gene, CDR1 is KGHSH and CDR2 is LQKENI. This CDR3 has 16 residues. The CDR3 sequence is CASSPPKGSGTDTQYF. In DNA form, the CDR3 reads TGTGCCAGCTCACCACCTAAGGGATCCGGCACAGATACGCAGTATTTT. Full variable domain (outside the CDR3, taken from reference TRBV18 and TRBJ2-3): NAGVMQNPRHLVRRRGQEARLRCSPMKGHSHVYWYRQLPEEGLKFMVYLQKENIIDESGMPKERFSAEFPKEGPSILRIQQVVRGDSAAYFCASSPPKGSGTDTQYFGPGTRLTVL.

This chain connects TRBV5-5 to TRBJ1-1, with D perhaps matching TRBD1 (5 bases). Trimming took 6 bases from V and 6 from J, leaving 21 bases between them. This CDR3 comprises 15 residues. Germline V gene lookup returns CDR1 SGHKS and CDR2 YYEKEE (reference sequence). CDR3 sequence (DNA): TGTGCCAGCAACCCTCGGGGGGGAGGTGGCGCTGAAGCTTTCTTT. Protein sequence: CASNPRGGGGAEAFF.

The chain combines TRBV9 with TRBJ1-2; D ambiguous. This CDR3 has 15 residues. Germline CDR1 SGDLS, CDR2 YYNGEE. Trimming shortened V by 0 bases and J by 9 bases, and 18 bases separated the two germline ends. CDR3 residues: CASSVGFTGGRSYTF. As DNA, the CDR3 is TGTGCCAGCAGCGTAGGCTTTACCGGAGGGAGGAGCTACACCTTC.

The chain carries TRBV19 and TRBJ2-3; 8 nucleotides agree with TRBD2. Germline V CDR1 and CDR2: LNHDA, SQIVND (reference sequence). V lost 4 bases, J lost 1 base, and 7 bases stayed unmatched. This CDR3 is built from 16 residues. CDR3 coding DNA: TGTGCCAGTAGTAACTGGGAGACTAGCGGCACAGATACGCAGTATTTT. The encoded protein is CASSNWETSGTDTQYF.

The chain links TRBV7-8 to TRBJ1-2; the D gene is possibly TRBD1 (5 bases). Germline V gene lookup returns CDR1 SGHVS and CDR2 FQNEAQ. V lost 0 bases and J lost 8, with 13 bases in between. The CDR3 loop spans 14 amino acids. Here the CDR3 DNA reads TGTGCCAGCAGCTTAGCAGGGGAACAGAGCGGCTACACCTTC. Its protein product is CASSLAGEQSGYTF.

In DNA form, the CDR3 reads TGTGCCAGCAGCTTAAACTATGGCTACACCTTC. Translated, it gives CASSLNYGYTF. This chain uses TRBV7-2 with TRBJ1-2; D remains ambiguous. This CDR3 spans 11 amino acids. The germline gives CDR1 SGHTA, CDR2 FQGNSA. Trimming took 2 bases from V and 2 from J, leaving 0 bases between them. The full variable domain, its missing parts supplied by reference TRBV7-2 and TRBJ1-2, is GAGVSQSPSNKVTEKGKDVELRCDPISGHTALYWYRQSLGQGLEFLIYFQGNSAPDKSGLPSDRFSAERTGGSVSTLTIQRTQQEDSAVYLCASSLNYGYTFGSGTRLTVV.

The V call is TRBV18, the J call TRBJ1-2, with D possibly being TRBD1 (5 bases). The length of the CDR3 is 13 residues. CDR1 is KGHSH and CDR2 is LQKENI in the germline V gene. Trimming stripped 4 bases from V and 8 bases from J, with 14 bases between. CDR3 coding DNA: TGTGCCAGCTCACTGATCGGGAGGGACGGCTACACCTTC. Amino acid sequence: CASSLIGRDGYTF.

The rearrangement links TRBV9 to TRBJ1-1; D is ambiguous. V lost 7 bases to trimming and J lost 4 bases, with 8 bases between them. CDR1 is SGDLS and CDR2 is YYNGEE in the germline V gene. The CDR3 sequence is 11 residues long. The CDR3 region has the DNA TGTGCCAGCGGGCGGGCCACTGAAGCTTTCTTT. Encoded protein: CASGRATEAFF.

DNA for the CDR3: TGCAGCGTCGGCTTGGGACAGGGACACACCGGGGAGCTGTTTTTT. Residues: CSVGLGQGHTGELFF. The chain links TRBV29-1 to TRBJ2-2; TRBD1 agrees at 9 bases. Germline V CDR1 and CDR2: SQVTM, ANQGSEA. There are 15 residues in the CDR3. V lost 6 bases, J lost 3 bases, and 8 bases stayed unmatched.

The CDR3 sequence is CASSRTLARGETQYF. CDR3 nucleotide sequence: TGTGCCAGCAGTCGTACACTAGCGAGGGGGGAGACCCAGTACTTC. This sequence joins TRBV6-5 and TRBJ2-5, with D possibly being TRBD2 (7 bases). The CDR3 loop spans 15 amino acids. V was clipped by 5 bases and J by 5 bases, with 18 bases between them. CDR1 MNHEY and CDR2 SVGAGI come from the germline V gene.

The gene calls are TRBV29-1 and TRBJ1-5; D gene unclear. This CDR3 has 13 amino acids. Germline V gene lookup returns CDR1 SQVTM and CDR2 ANQGSEA. Between the trimmed V and J ends, which lost 3 bases and 4 bases, there was a span of 10 bases. CDR3 residues: CSVDLGPNQPQHF. The CDR3 nucleotides read TGCAGCGTTGACCTCGGACCAAATCAGCCCCAGCATTTT.

The rearrangement links TRBV19 to TRBJ1-2; tentative D call: TRBD1 (6 bases). CDR3 length: 15 amino acids. The V and J ends lost 5 bases and 0 bases respectively, with 13 bases between them. Per the germline V gene, CDR1 is LNHDA and CDR2 is SQIVND (reference sequence). The CDR3 bases are TGTGCCAGTAGTGTACAGGGAGTAGCTAACTATGGCTACACCTTC. Translated, it gives CASSVQGVANYGYTF.

The chain joins TRBV24-1 to TRBJ1-2, with D maybe TRBD1 (6 bases). V lost 3 bases to trimming and J lost 8 bases, with 12 bases between them. From germline, CDR1 is KGHDR and CDR2 SFDVKD. The CDR3 is 13 amino acids. CDR3 sequence reads: CATSDSHRAGYTF. The CDR3 DNA reads as TGTGCCACCAGTGATAGTCACAGGGCCGGCTACACCTTC.

The genes are TRBV30 and TRBJ1-2; 7 nucleotides agree with TRBD1. The CDR3 extends over 14 amino acids. V was clipped by 8 bases and J by 4 bases; unmatched bases: 13. The germline CDR1 and CDR2 sequences are GTSNPN and SVGIG (reference sequence). In DNA form, the CDR3 reads TGTGCCGGACTGCTATTGACAGGGCCCTATGGCTACACCTTC. This gives the protein CAGLLLTGPYGYTF.

The rearrangement joins TRBV9 to TRBJ1-1; D is possibly TRBD1 (5 bases). CDR1 and CDR2 from the germline V gene are SGDLS and YYNGEE. This CDR3 is built from 14 residues. Trimming cost V 0 bases and J 5 bases, with 11 bases left between them. CDR3 sequence reads: CASSVARGFTEAFF. In nucleotides, the CDR3 is TGTGCCAGCAGCGTAGCGCGGGGGTTTACTGAAGCTTTCTTT.

The chain carries TRBV15 and TRBJ1-2; D is undetermined. V lost 1 base and J 7 bases, leaving 10 bases between the germline ends. CDR3 length: 13 residues. Germline V gives CDR1 LNHNV, CDR2 YYDKDF (reference sequence). In nucleotides, the CDR3 is TGTGCCACCAGCAGAGGAGTAGCGGGTGGCTACACCTTC. This codes for CATSRGVAGGYTF. Filled out from reference TRBV15 and TRBJ1-2, the complete variable domain reads DAMVIQNPRYQVTQFGKPVTLSCSQTLNHNVMYWYQQKSSQAPKLLFHYYDKDFNNEADTPDNFQSRRPNTSFCFLDIRSPGLGDTAMYLCATSRGVAGGYTFGSGTRLTVV.

The chain uses TRBV7-9 and TRBJ1-2; 9 positions agree with TRBD1. This CDR3 is 14 amino acids long. CDR1 is SEHNR, CDR2 FQNEAQ, per germline (reference sequence). After removal of 7 bases from V and 3 bases from J, the junction contained 6 bases not matched to a gene. The CDR3 is CASTRTGEDYGYTF. CDR3 bases: TGTGCCAGCACCAGGACAGGGGAGGACTATGGCTACACCTTC.

V is TRBV4-2 and J is TRBJ2-1; D gene uncertain. CDR1 is LGHNA and CDR2 is YNFKEQ in the germline V gene. The V and J ends lost 0 bases and 8 bases respectively, with 17 bases between them. CDR3 length equals 16 residues. As DNA, the CDR3 is TGTGCCAGCAGCCAAGAGCAGGTTCCTAGTGGGGATGAGCAGTTCTTC. Its translation is CASSQEQVPSGDEQFF.

The CDR3 region has the DNA TGTGCCAGTAGTATCTTGGGGGACCCCTCCGTGGTACATCAGCCCCAGCATTTT. Its translation is CASSILGDPSVVHQPQHF. The chain joins TRBV19 to TRBJ1-5; D might be TRBD1 (5 bases). CDR3 length equals 18 residues. Germline V gene data show CDR1 as LNHDA and CDR2 as SQIVND (reference sequence). Trimming stripped 3 bases from V and 5 bases from J, with 23 bases between.

This clone was seen just once. The chain joins TRBV6-2 or TRBV6-3 to TRBJ2-2; TRBD1 matches at 7 bases. CDR3 length: 16 amino acids. V lost 1 base to trimming and J lost 1 base; unmatched junction nucleotides: 3. The V gene's germline CDR1 is MNHEY and CDR2 SVGEGT. CDR3 sequence reads: CASSYWGTVNTGELFF. The CDR3 nucleotides read TGTGCCAGCAGTTACTGGGGGACAGTGAACACCGGGGAGCTGTTTTTT.

The genes are TRBV27 and TRBJ1-5; D not resolved. V dropped 2 bases and J dropped 0 bases, with 5 bases sitting between them. The germline gives CDR1 MNHEY, CDR2 SMNVEV (reference sequence). The CDR3 length is 14 residues. CDR3 loop: CASSLPYSNQPQHF. In DNA, the CDR3 is TGTGCCAGCAGTTTACCGTATAGCAATCAGCCCCAGCATTTT.

The J gene is TRBJ1-2, the V gene TRBV28; the match to TRBD1 covers 9 bases. J gave up 2 bases and V 5 bases, and 3 bases lay outside the gene matches. The CDR3 is made up of 14 amino acids. Looked up from germline, CDR1 is MDHEN and CDR2 is SYDVKM. CDR3 sequence (DNA): TGTGCCAGCAGTACAGGGGGCGGCAACTATGGCTACACCTTC. Amino acids: CASSTGGGNYGYTF.

The V and J genes are TRBV28 and TRBJ1-2, with TRBD1 matching 7 bases. J gave up 7 bases and V 1 base, and 9 bases lay outside the gene matches. CDR3 length: 15 residues. CDR1 is MDHEN and CDR2 is SYDVKM in the germline V gene. The CDR3 region is CASSLYTQGGSGYTF. The CDR3 coding sequence is TGTGCCAGCAGTTTATATACTCAGGGGGGAAGTGGCTACACCTTC.

About this clone itself: One junction end does not reproduce the germline sequence, and a read error may be involved. The V gene is TRBV7-7, the J gene TRBJ1-5; 8 bases are shared with TRBD1. The CDR3 length is 14 residues. Germline V lookup: CDR1 SSHAT, CDR2 FNYEAQ (reference sequence). The CDR3 nucleotides read TGTGCTAGCAGCTCATGCAGGGGGCATCAGCCCCAGCATTTT. Its protein is CASSSCRGHQPQHF.

The CDR3 reads CASSPTRRLYGYTF. CDR3 DNA: TGTGCCAGCAGCCCAACCCGCCGTCTCTATGGCTACACCTTC. The chain employs TRBV5-6 and TRBJ1-2; D unclear. The germline CDR1 and CDR2 sequences are SGHDT and YYEEEE. V was pared by 4 bases and J by 4 bases, with 14 bases between. The length of the CDR3 is 14 residues.